One sample yielded the 29 T cell receptor beta chains listed below, sequenced in a study of blood T cells in healthy people across ages. Combining a sample-barcoded 5' primer with a J-beta primer mix, a second PCR ran for 7 to 11 cycles. TCRdb called the 5' RACE reads again in MiXCR, with one record for every CDR3 protein. This sample yields approximately 800,000 distinct CDR3 sequences, of which around 25% are seen a single time; about 3% belongs to the top ten. This same sample was also taken into another study, of T cells of mothers and their children.

The sequenced material came from blood. The receptors shown here come from a boy aged 5-17 years in good health.

The sample holds one count of this clonotype. This sequence joins TRBV20-1 and TRBJ2-5, with 11 bases matching TRBD2. With 3 bases clipped from V and 5 bases from J, the junction kept 8 bases outside the gene matches. This CDR3 has 15 amino acids. Looked up from germline, CDR1 is DFQATT and CDR2 is SNEGSKA (reference sequence). The CDR3 nucleotides read TGCAGTGCTAGGAAACTAGCGGGGGCGAGGGAGACCCAGTACTTC. As protein: CSARKLAGARETQYF.

The gene calls are TRBV6-6 and TRBJ2-2; tentatively, D is TRBD1 or TRBD2 (6 bases each). V was clipped by 7 bases and J by 3 bases, with 12 bases between them. Germline assignment: CDR1 MNHNY and CDR2 SVGAGI (reference sequence). The CDR3 length is 14 residues. The CDR3 is CASTPRGDTGELFF. The CDR3 DNA sequence: TGTGCCAGCACTCCGAGGGGGGACACCGGGGAGCTGTTTTTT.

This clonotype has a handful of counts. In DNA, the CDR3 is TGCGCCAGCAGTGACGGGGGGGCCGGGGACGAGCAGTACTTC. Encoded protein: CASSDGGAGDEQYF. The chain links TRBV10-1 to TRBJ2-7; 8 bases are shared with TRBD2. The CDR3 totals 14 residues. Germline lookup yields CDR1 WNHNN and CDR2 SYGVQD (reference sequence). With V trimmed by 3 bases and J by 5 bases, 6 bases remained unmatched.

This chain joins TRBV20-1 and TRBJ2-7, with 9 positions matching TRBD1. Germline CDR1 DFQATT, CDR2 SNEGSKA (reference sequence). The CDR3 loop spans 16 amino acids. Trimming at V came to 5 bases and at J to 2 bases, leaving 13 bases not matched to a gene. DNA for the CDR3: TGCAGTGCTGGTGGGACAGGGACTACGCTAACCTACGAGCAGTACTTC. Translation: CSAGGTGTTLTYEQYF.

This clonotype has just a few counts. CDR3 region: CASSLIGQEEGSPYGYTF. The CDR3 nucleotides read TGTGCCAGCAGCTTGATTGGACAGGAAGAGGGGAGTCCCTATGGCTACACCTTC. The chain uses TRBV7-9 and TRBJ1-2; the match to TRBD1 covers 7 bases. The V gene end was trimmed by 3 bases and the J gene end by 4 bases; junction bases not matched to a gene: 17. This CDR3 contains 18 residues. Germline-derived CDR1 and CDR2 are SEHNR and FQNEAQ (reference sequence).

This clonotype was seen a few times. The chain combines TRBV20-1 with TRBJ2-3, with TRBD2 matching over 9 bases. The CDR3 spans 15 residues. V was clipped by 6 bases and J by 2 bases; unmatched bases: 9. Germline V gene data show CDR1 as DFQATT and CDR2 as SNEGSKA (reference sequence). This chain's CDR3 is CSANLASGATDTQYF. CDR3 in DNA: TGCAGTGCGAACCTCGCTAGCGGGGCCACAGATACGCAGTATTTT.

The V call is TRBV15, the J call TRBJ1-5; unclear D gene. V was cut by 5 bases and J by 4 bases, with 6 bases left in between. CDR1 is LNHNV and CDR2 is YYDKDF in the germline V gene (reference sequence). The CDR3 is 12 residues long. DNA of the CDR3: TGTGCCACCAGCGAGATAAATCAGCCCCAGCATTTT. Encoded protein: CATSEINQPQHF.

This clonotype was recorded a few times. The CDR3 bases are TGCAGCGTTGAAGAAGATTATGGACCCCTCCACTTT. This translates into CSVEEDYGPLHF. The chain combines TRBV29-1 with TRBJ1-6; D gene unclear. The CDR3 is 12 amino acids. From germline, CDR1 is SQVTM and CDR2 ANQGSEA. V lost 0 bases to trimming and J lost 12 bases, with 9 bases between them.

V usage is TRBV10-3 and J usage is TRBJ2-5; D unresolved. The DNA end is more similar to TRBJ2-1, so the J call may be wrong. The CDR3 covers 14 residues. Per the germline V gene, CDR1 is ENHRY and CDR2 is SYGVKD. As DNA, the CDR3 is TGTGCCATCAGGGCTACCGGGCCAAACAATGAGCAGTTCTTC. Translating it yields CAIRATGPNNEQFF.

The chain joins TRBV28 to TRBJ1-1; D is ambiguous. This CDR3 comprises 12 residues. CDR1 is MDHEN, CDR2 SYDVKM, per germline. V dropped 10 bases and J dropped 0 bases, with 9 bases sitting between them. The chain's CDR3 is CATWEVNTEAFF. In nucleotides, the CDR3 is TGTGCCACCTGGGAGGTGAACACTGAAGCTTTCTTT.

In its sample, this clonotype was seen a few times. The chain combines TRBV3-1 with TRBJ2-1, with 8 bases matching TRBD1. Germline CDR1 LGHDT, CDR2 YNNKEL (reference sequence). The CDR3 sequence is 15 residues long. Trimming removed 1 base from V and 15 bases from J; junction bases left unmatched: 14. The CDR3 sequence is CASSQAAGQGSRRFF. The CDR3 bases are TGTGCCAGCAGCCAAGCGGCTGGACAGGGATCAAGGCGGTTCTTC.

In this sample, this clonotype turned up a few times. The chain couples TRBV12-3 or TRBV12-4 to TRBJ2-7; D is perhaps TRBD1 (5 bases). The CDR3 consists of 15 residues. Trimming removed 5 bases at V and 2 bases at J, with 16 bases between. The CDR3, as DNA: TGTGCCAGCAGTGCAACAGGTCAGATCACCTACGAGCAGTACTTC. Protein sequence: CASSATGQITYEQYF.

This clonotype was found many times. The gene calls are TRBV12-3 or TRBV12-4 and TRBJ2-5; possibly TRBD1 or TRBD2 for D (7 bases each). This CDR3 contains 14 residues. Trimming took 6 bases from V and 5 from J, leaving 16 bases between them. CDR3 coding DNA: TGTGCCAGCAGCCCAGGGGGGGGCCGGGAGACCCAGTACTTC. Encoded protein: CASSPGGGRETQYF.

This rearrangement joins TRBV6-5 to TRBJ1-5; D is ambiguous. In germline, CDR1 is MNHEY, CDR2 SVGAGI. The CDR3 extends over 14 amino acids. Trimming shortened V by 6 bases and J by 4 bases, and 13 bases separated the two germline ends. The CDR3 loop is CASRSTRLNQPQHF. CDR3 in DNA: TGTGCCAGCAGATCGACAAGGCTGAATCAGCCCCAGCATTTT.

This clonotype was observed a few times. For the CDR3, the DNA is TGTGCCAGCAGTATCTTTGACAGGGCCAATGAGCAGTTCTTC. It encodes CASSIFDRANEQFF. The chain combines TRBV12-3 or TRBV12-4 with TRBJ2-1; 7 bases are a match to TRBD1. This CDR3 spans 14 amino acids. After removal of 5 bases from V and 6 bases from J, the junction contained 7 bases not matched to a gene.

This clonotype appeared a few times. The chain recombines TRBV24-1 with TRBJ2-1; D is unresolved. The CDR3 is made up of 13 amino acids. Germline V gives CDR1 KGHDR, CDR2 SFDVKD. Trimming took 0 bases from V and 8 from J, leaving 7 bases between them. CDR3 bases: TGTGCCACCAGTGATTTGGGTGGGGATGAGCAGTTCTTC. Translating gives CATSDLGGDEQFF.

This sequence joins TRBV15 and TRBJ2-7, with TRBD2 identical over 7 bases. This CDR3 has 13 residues. The V gene's germline CDR1 is LNHNV and CDR2 YYDKDF (reference sequence). J lost 5 bases, V lost 5 bases, and 6 bases had no gene match. In DNA form, the CDR3 reads TGTGCCACCAGCCGGGAGGCAGGCGACGAGCAGTACTTC. As protein: CATSREAGDEQYF.

The chain combines TRBV10-3 with TRBJ2-7; D is unclear. The J call is uncertain, as TRBJ2-1 better fits the DNA end. This CDR3 comprises 15 residues. CDR1 and CDR2 (germline): ENHRY, SYGVKD. CDR3: CAISEADLSLNEQFF. The CDR3, as DNA: TGTGCCATCAGTGAGGCGGATCTTTCTCTAAATGAGCAGTTCTTC.

The chain combines TRBV10-3 with TRBJ2-5; weak D call: TRBD1 (5 bases). V was clipped by 6 bases and J by 4 bases, with 12 bases between them. Germline CDR1 and CDR2: ENHRY and SYGVKD. This CDR3 comprises 13 residues. The CDR3 DNA reads TGTGCCATCAGAGGGGTCCCAGGAGAGACCCAGTACTTC. Translated: CAIRGVPGETQYF.

The CDR3 sequence: CAWSGVGTYTGELFF. For the CDR3, the DNA is TGTGCCTGGAGTGGAGTAGGGACGTACACCGGGGAGCTGTTTTTT. The chain couples TRBV30 to TRBJ2-2; D possibly uses TRBD1 or TRBD2 (5 bases each). Trimming stripped 1 base from V and 3 bases from J, with 12 bases between. From germline, CDR1 is GTSNPN and CDR2 SVGIG (reference sequence). The CDR3 has 15 residues.

The chain employs TRBV5-1 and TRBJ2-1; perhaps TRBD1 as D (6 bases). CDR1 and CDR2 from the germline V gene are SGHRS and YFSETQ. The CDR3 covers 15 residues. Trimming took 4 bases from V and 0 from J, leaving 11 bases between them. CDR3 in amino acids: CASSGDKSSYNEQFF. The CDR3 DNA is TGCGCCAGCAGCGGGGACAAGAGCTCCTACAATGAGCAGTTCTTC.

This clonotype has just a few counts. CDR3 region: CSARSIRDTGTDTQYF. The CDR3 DNA is TGCAGTGCTAGATCTATCCGGGACACCGGCACAGATACGCAGTATTTT. The chain couples TRBV20-1 to TRBJ2-3; possibly TRBD1 for D (6 bases). CDR1 is DFQATT and CDR2 is SNEGSKA in the germline V gene (reference sequence). The CDR3 length is 16 residues. Between the trimmed V and J ends, which lost 2 bases and 1 base, there was a span of 16 bases.

This clonotype turned up a few times. The chain uses TRBV2 and TRBJ1-2; a weak D match, TRBD1 (6 bases). Trimming cost V 6 bases and J 3 bases, with 14 bases left between them. Germline values: CDR1 SNHLY, CDR2 FYNNEI. The CDR3 extends over 14 amino acids. DNA for the CDR3: TGTGCCAGCAGAACCCAACAGGGAGACTATGGCTACACCTTC. Encoded protein: CASRTQQGDYGYTF.

This clonotype appeared a few times. The CDR3 DNA sequence: TGTGCCAGCAGCTTGGGGACAGGCGGATCCGAGCAGTACTTC. Protein sequence: CASSLGTGGSEQYF. V usage is TRBV7-3 and J usage is TRBJ2-7; TRBD1 matches at 8 bases. Germline V lookup: CDR1 SGHTA, CDR2 FQGTGA. The CDR3 covers 14 residues. Trimming took 3 bases from V and 6 from J; bases not matched to a gene: 7. Complete variable domain (other parts from reference TRBV7-3 and TRBJ2-7): GAGVSQTPSNKVTEKGKYVELRCDPISGHTALYWYRQSLGQGPEFLIYFQGTGAADDSGLPNDRFFAVRPEGSVSTLKIQRTERGDSAVYLCASSLGTGGSEQYFGPGTRLTVT.

The V gene is TRBV12-3 or TRBV12-4, the J gene TRBJ1-4; D is undetermined. The CDR3 contains 13 residues. The V end was cut by 2 bases, the J end by 7 bases, with 8 bases between. The DNA for the CDR3 is TGTGCCAGCAGTTTATGGGAGGGTGAAAAACTGTTTTTT. Translating gives CASSLWEGEKLFF.

The rearrangement uses TRBV7-9 and TRBJ1-1; weak D call: TRBD1 (5 bases). CDR3 length: 13 residues. CDR1 and CDR2 from the germline V gene are SEHNR and FQNEAQ (reference sequence). Trimming removed 7 bases from V and 1 base from J, with 10 bases in between. This CDR3 is CASTLGGNTEAFF. CDR3 sequence (DNA): TGTGCCAGCACCCTTGGGGGGAACACTGAAGCTTTCTTT. The entire variable domain, with the rest obtained from reference TRBV7-9 and TRBJ1-1, is as follows: DTGVSQNPRHKITKRGQNVTFRCDPISEHNRLYWYRQTLGQGPEFLTYFQNEAQLEKSRLLSDRFSAERPKGSFSTLEIQRTEQGDSAMYLCASTLGGNTEAFFGQGTRLTVV.

This clonotype was detected a few times. V usage is TRBV7-2 and J usage is TRBJ1-1; D not certain. Per germline, CDR1 SGHTA and CDR2 FQGNSA. Trimming removed 2 bases at V and 4 bases at J, with 20 bases between. CDR3 length equals 17 residues. As DNA, the CDR3 is TGTGCCAGCAGCTTAAGGAGGGAATTGGAGGAGGGCACTGAAGCTTTCTTT. Translation gives CASSLRRELEEGTEAFF.

The chain joins TRBV6-6 to TRBJ1-2; no definite D call. The CDR3 is 11 amino acids. V lost 6 bases and J lost 8, with 10 bases in between. Germline V CDR1 and CDR2: MNHNY, SVGAGI (reference sequence). For the CDR3, the DNA is TGTGCCAGCAGGGACCTTGGCGGCTACACCTTC. It codes for CASRDLGGYTF.

This clonotype showed up just a few times. V and J are TRBV10-3 and TRBJ1-6; TRBD1 matches 8 bases. The CDR3 loop spans 15 amino acids. Germline CDR1 reads ENHRY; CDR2 reads SYGVKD. V shed 6 bases and J 0 bases; nucleotides not matched to a gene: 1. The CDR3 here is CAIRDRASYNSPLHF. Written as DNA, the CDR3 is TGTGCCATCAGGGACAGGGCCTCCTATAATTCACCCCTCCACTTT.